The clone carrying this T cell receptor beta chain was counted only a few times. These data come from a study of shared clonotypes between healthy human individuals. The V end lost 0 bases, the J end lost 2 bases, and 11 bases lay between the germline ends. The CDR3 is 16 residues long. Here immunoSEQ multiplex PCR was the method, and the copy in TCRdb shows in-frame clones only, minus some. This sample has 330,000 or so clones, with around 79% found just once. The sequence was obtained from a man aged 30 to 45 in good health. This rearrangement joins TRBV23-1 to TRBJ1-5, with unresolved D. Being an ORF, TRBV23-1 has a function that is uncertain. Sequencing used memory CD4+ T cells sorted from blood. Stated subset: CD45RA-negative fraction. The CDR3 protein is CASSQSGRGCNQPQHF. The CDR3 DNA follows: TGCGCCAGCAGTCAATCGGGGAGAGGATGCAATCAGCCCCAGCATTTT.